The present entry profiles one TCR beta chain with its context. Its antigen is undetermined. Germline CDR1 and CDR2: MNHNY and SVGAGI (reference sequence). Trimming took 7 bases from V and 5 from J, leaving 21 bases between them. The CDR3 sequence is 16 residues long. The source of the sample is a study of cytomegalovirus exposure and HLA in healthy donors. Study information: Some 200 million T cells yielded approximately 100 million unique TCR beta sequences, as an earlier analysis found.

Notes on the study in general: A later analysis reportedly identified an Asian-associated ancestry cluster as carrying fewer N-insertions than the approximately 640-donor mean.

PCR involved 60 Vbeta and 13 Jbeta primers. Profiled with immunoSEQ multiplex PCR; TCRdb holds only in-frame clones, not every one. The data show about 170,000 clones, with around 84% seen just once and about 2.4% held by the top ten. This clonotype was sampled from a man younger than 40 in good health and CMV-seropositive. The V call is TRBV6-6, the J call TRBJ2-1, with D maybe TRBD2 (6 bases). The sequenced sample consisted of PBMCs. The CDR3 sequence is CASNPRRGSGNNEQFF. In DNA form, the CDR3 reads TGTGCCAGCAATCCGCGGAGGGGTAGCGGCAACAATGAGCAGTTCTTC.